The entry below gives a single T cell receptor (beta chain) sequence along with its context. This clonotype has a handful of counts. What antigen it recognizes has not been identified. Base qualities are not provided; no much larger clone lies one nucleotide away. This record comes from a study of blood T cells in healthy people across ages (dated by TCRdb to the mid-2010s). In terms of the full investigation: Template switching captured roughly one uniquely barcoded TCR beta cDNA molecule per two T cells in model experiments. The study analyzed two additional independent replicas of 1 million unique cDNA reads from the same blood draw for two donors, one aged 18 to 30 and one aged 80 or older. To avoid experimental bias, donors of different ages were distributed randomly across sequencing lanes. Four age groups were formed from the donors: young (average roughly 15 years), middle-aged (approximately 39), aged (roughly 58) and long-lived (more than 75). Using deep sequencing normalized with unique cDNA molecular identifiers, the study measured how TCR beta repertoire diversity changes with age.

The roughly 37 donors, aged roughly 6 to 95 years, were systemically healthy Caucasian individuals from Russia. Around 10 milliliters of peripheral blood were collected from each donor into EDTA-treated Vacutainer tubes. PBMCs were isolated by Ficoll-Paque density-gradient centrifugation, with at least 6 million obtained per sample. Total RNA, at least 6 micrograms per sample, was extracted from PBMCs with Trizol reagent. For every donor, an aliquot of PBMCs went through flow cytometry to measure the percentages of naive CD45RAhigh/CD27high T cells. Taken from cysteine to phenylalanine, the CDR3 has 13 residues. The retained sequence is limited to the CDR3, 39 bases, with the frame set at the first base. CDR1 is given as DFQATT and CDR2 as SNEGSKA, both from the germline V gene (reference sequence). Cut back by 3 bases and 5 bases, the V and J ends lie 8 bases apart. Libraries were made using 5' RACE. Sequenced on an Illumina HiSeq 2500. A second PCR of roughly 7 to 11 cycles was run with a J-beta primer mix and a sample-barcoded 5' primer. A unique molecular identifier was introduced onto each TCR beta cDNA molecule by a template-switch 5' adaptor carrying 12 random nucleotides. At least 2.5 million CDR3-containing paired-end reads were obtained from each sample. All of the RNA was converted into first-strand cDNA using the Mint cDNA synthesis kit, with a TRBC-specific oligonucleotide serving as the primer. Following uracil-DNA glycosylase treatment, a first 18-cycle PCR with universal primers M1SS and BC2_uni_R was performed on all cDNA. As for the original processing: For normalization, 1 million high-quality reads were randomly selected from each sample, with every read carrying a distinct molecular identifier. Reads sharing molecular identifiers were discarded rather than binned into consensus sequences. MiTCR, set to a Q25 quality threshold and the strictest error-elimination algorithm, was used for CDR3 identification, clonotype clustering and error correction. A nonparametric unseen species model using Euler transformation provided a lower-bound estimate of total TCR beta diversity. TCRdb ran its own pipeline on the public reads, namely fastp trimming at Q25 and MiXCR clone calling, and kept in-frame beta chains. Duplicate CDR3 protein sequences are folded into a single record with the most common DNA and genes. For this entry, the V and J calls and clone size follow TCRdb and not the study's own pipeline. The sample contains around 1.5 million distinct CDR3 sequences, almost 60% of them found a single time. Over 5.5% of the sample belongs to the ten largest clones.

The paper as a whole reports these results and caveats: As age increased, observed TCR beta diversity per million T cells dropped in a roughly linear way, and a significant reduction was already evident by age 40. Compared with the aged group, the long-lived group had more naive CD4+ T cells, fewer expanded clones and increased TCR diversity, suggesting age selection. Donor CMV infection status was unknown, potentially confounding age-related changes in expanded clonotypes. Conclusive comparison of naive and antigen-experienced compartments was prevented by the profiling of bulk unsorted PBMCs. There was a strong correlation between observed TCR beta diversity and the percentage of naive T cells measured by flow cytometry. Estimates of total diversity based on one million sequenced T cells were regarded as lower bounds and as underestimates.

The source is a man aged 18 to 29 in good health. This receptor chain uses TRBV20-1 and TRBJ1-6, with the D gene too uncertain to name. Sequencing was carried out using blood. The DNA sequence is as follows: TGCAGTGCTAGGCAGCAAAATAATTCACCCCTCCACTTT. Its amino acids are CSARQQNNSPLHF.